Sequencing of this T cell receptor (beta chain) was carried out in a study of cytomegalovirus exposure and HLA in healthy donors. General study points: Sequences of the TCR beta chain were said to predict the HLA-A and HLA-B alleles of most subjects accurately. A later analysis showed HLA-associated TCR beta chains outstripping equally common others in clonal expansion.

The CDR3 has 12 amino acids. V was trimmed by 6 bases and J by 0 bases, leaving 5 bases between them. Germline lookup yields CDR1 SNHLY and CDR2 FYNNEI. This clone showed up just a few times. What it recognizes is unknown. Amplification used 60 Vbeta primers and 13 Jbeta primers. Repertoires were generated with immunoSEQ multiplex PCR, while TCRdb's copy carries only in-frame clones and drops some. This table holds fewer than 45,000 clones, approximately 70% found once. Sequences were obtained from PBMCs. The receptor was isolated from a man in his forties or fifties in good health and CMV-seronegative. V is TRBV2 and J is TRBJ2-5; D is uncertain. CDR3 protein: CASRSDQETQYF. The CDR3 DNA reads TGTGCCAGCAGGTCAGACCAAGAGACCCAGTACTTC.